This entry lists 27 T cell receptor beta chains sequenced from one sample in a study of regulatory T cells in long-lasting Graves disease. Through Arm-PCR of CDR3 regions and iRepertoire HTBI primers, TCR beta libraries were built. TCRdb reprocessed the multiplex PCR reads with MiXCR, giving one entry per CDR3 protein. The table lists 300,000 to 500,000 distinct CDR3 sequences, less than 25% of them singletons. Time point here: persistent/refractory GD, antithyroid drugs over 5 years with positive TRAb. The authors made the TCR library using RNA they extracted from PBMCs. Sample: peripheral blood mononuclear cells (PBMCs), taken when the disease was refractory, from a patient treated with antithyroid drugs. Receptors originate from a female donor with Graves disease.

The CDR3 reads CSVEGPGAVFGYTF. CDR3 coding DNA: TGCAGCGTTGAGGGGCCAGGGGCAGTATTTGGCTACACCTTC. The gene calls are TRBV29-1 and TRBJ1-2; tentative D call: TRBD1 (6 bases). The length of the CDR3 is 14 residues. Germline V gene sequence: CDR1 SQVTM, CDR2 ANQGSEA. Trimming removed 3 bases at V and 7 bases at J, with 18 bases between.

This clonotype was counted a few times. V usage is TRBV6-2 or TRBV6-3 and J usage is TRBJ2-7; 7 nucleotides line up with TRBD2. Germline CDR1 reads MNHEY; CDR2 reads SVGEGT. CDR3 size: 16 residues. The ends lost 0 bases at V and 4 bases at J; junction bases unmatched: 9. The CDR3, as DNA: TGTGCCAGCAGTTACTCGAGCGGGGCCACGATTTACGAGCAGTACTTC. Protein product: CASSYSSGATIYEQYF.

In its sample, this clonotype was seen many times. This chain uses TRBV6-5 with TRBJ2-5; D gene ambiguous. Germline V lookup: CDR1 MNHEY, CDR2 SVGAGI. The CDR3 totals 12 residues. Trimming left V 8 bases short and J 5 bases short, with 12 bases between. The CDR3 sequence: CASGYLEETQYF. The CDR3 DNA reads TGTGCCAGCGGCTACTTAGAGGAGACCCAGTACTTC.

The chain carries TRBV11-2 and TRBJ2-7, with D perhaps TRBD2 (5 bases). Germline CDR1 and CDR2: SGHAT and FQNNGV. The V and J ends lost 0 bases and 9 bases respectively, with 12 bases between them. The CDR3 is 13 amino acids. CDR3 region: CASSLDLRAGQYF. The DNA of the CDR3 is TGTGCCAGCAGCTTAGATCTACGGGCGGGGCAGTACTTC. The whole variable domain, filled in from reference TRBV11-2 and TRBJ2-7, reads EAGVAQSPRYKIIEKRQSVAFWCNPISGHATLYWYQQILGQGPKLLIQFQNNGVVDDSQLPKDRFSAERLKGVDSTLKIQPAKLEDSAVYLCASSLDLRAGQYFGPGTRLTVT.

The chain has TRBV10-2 and TRBJ1-6, with D perhaps TRBD1 (5 bases). Germline CDR1 is WSHSY and CDR2 is SAAADI. CDR3 length: 14 amino acids. Deletions cut 2 bases from V and 10 bases from J, with 12 bases between. In DNA, the CDR3 is TGCGCCAGCAGTGAGGCAGGGTATGGATCACCCCTCCACTTT. Encoded protein: CASSEAGYGSPLHF.

The CDR3 loop reads CASSTFWGGRYNEQFF. Here the CDR3 DNA reads TGTGCCAGCAGTACTTTTTGGGGGGGTCGCTACAATGAGCAGTTCTTC. The rearrangement uses TRBV2 and TRBJ2-1; 7 nucleotides align to TRBD2. V shed 5 bases and J 3 bases; nucleotides not matched to a gene: 10. CDR1 and CDR2 (germline): SNHLY, FYNNEI. The CDR3 is 16 amino acids.

In this sample, this clonotype turned up many times. The J gene is TRBJ1-2, the V gene TRBV3-1; 7 bases match TRBD1. The CDR3 loop spans 14 amino acids. Germline-derived CDR1 and CDR2 are LGHDT and YNNKEL (reference sequence). V was pared by 5 bases and J by 6 bases, with 9 bases of the junction left unmatched. The CDR3 nucleotides read TGTGCCAGCAGCACATCACAGGGGTGGAATGGCTACACCTTC. Amino acids: CASSTSQGWNGYTF.

In its sample, this clonotype was seen many times. This rearrangement joins TRBV7-9 to TRBJ2-7, with D perhaps matching TRBD1 (6 bases). CDR3 size: 13 residues. Germline-derived CDR1 and CDR2 are SEHNR and FQNEAQ (reference sequence). V was cut by 3 bases and J by 3 bases, with 9 bases left in between. In DNA, the CDR3 is TGTGCCAGCAGCTTGCAGGGGTACTACGAGCAGTACTTC. Protein product: CASSLQGYYEQYF.

This clonotype was seen a handful of times. The gene calls are TRBV20-1 and TRBJ1-4; D is ambiguous. CDR1 and CDR2 (germline): DFQATT, SNEGSKA (reference sequence). V was trimmed by 2 bases and J by 5 bases, leaving 9 bases between them. The CDR3 is 13 amino acids. The DNA of the CDR3 is TGCAGTGCTAGATCCGGAGGGAATGAAAAACTGTTTTTT. Residues: CSARSGGNEKLFF.

This clonotype was counted many times. The V and J genes are TRBV12-3 or TRBV12-4 and TRBJ2-7; 7 nucleotides agree with TRBD2. The CDR3 is made up of 15 amino acids. With V trimmed by 2 bases and J by 4 bases, 8 bases remained unmatched. The CDR3 sequence: CASSLSGGIGYEQYF. The CDR3 DNA reads TGTGCCAGCAGTTTATCCGGGGGGATTGGGTACGAGCAGTACTTC.

The gene calls are TRBV30 and TRBJ1-2; D is unresolved. Germline loops: CDR1 GTSNPN, CDR2 SVGIG (reference sequence). Trimming pared 3 bases from V and 4 bases from J, leaving 12 bases between. There are 13 residues in the CDR3. Written as DNA, the CDR3 is TGTGCCTGGAGACTTCAGGACTTCTATGGCTACACCTTC. Protein: CAWRLQDFYGYTF.

This sequence joins TRBV30 and TRBJ2-7; D is unclear. CDR1 is GTSNPN, CDR2 SVGIG, per germline (reference sequence). This CDR3 is 11 amino acids long. The ends were cut back, 7 bases at V and 9 bases at J, with 16 bases in the middle. In nucleotides, the CDR3 is TGTGCCTTCTCGGAATCGTTGGGGCAGTACTTC. It is translated as CAFSESLGQYF.

The chain uses TRBV28 and TRBJ2-7; D is perhaps TRBD1 or TRBD2 (5 bases each). The germline gives CDR1 MDHEN, CDR2 SYDVKM. V lost 6 bases to trimming and J lost 3 bases, with 15 bases between them. This CDR3 comprises 14 residues. The DNA for the CDR3 is TGTGCCAGCAGACCTGCCGGGACCTTCTACGAGCAGTACTTC. It codes for CASRPAGTFYEQYF.

At least ten counts were recorded for this clonotype. The rearrangement uses TRBV12-3 or TRBV12-4 and TRBJ2-6, with TRBD1 identical over 9 bases. CDR3 length: 18 amino acids. V lost 6 bases and J lost 0; bases outside the gene matches: 9. The CDR3 reads CASSPTQGAGSGANVLTF. The CDR3 DNA follows: TGTGCCAGCAGCCCAACACAGGGGGCGGGCTCTGGGGCCAACGTCCTGACTTTC.

This clonotype was recorded at least ten times. The rearrangement links TRBV20-1 to TRBJ2-5; weak D call: TRBD2 (6 bases). CDR3 length equals 11 residues. Germline CDR1 reads DFQATT; CDR2 reads SNEGSKA (reference sequence). Trimming removed 6 bases at V and 12 bases at J, with 17 bases between. The CDR3 nucleotides are TGCAGTGCCAGGCGGGATGGCCAAGAGTACTTC. Its protein is CSARRDGQEYF.

This clonotype has a count of ten or more. The chain recombines TRBV7-9 with TRBJ2-7, with D perhaps TRBD2 (7 bases). This CDR3 is built from 16 residues. Germline V gene sequence: CDR1 SEHNR, CDR2 FQNEAQ (reference sequence). Trimming took 2 bases from V and 2 from J, leaving 16 bases between them. DNA of the CDR3: TGTGCCAGCAGCTTAAGCCGAGGGGGGGGCCCCTACGAGCAGTACTTC. Amino acid sequence: CASSLSRGGGPYEQYF.

This clonotype was recorded at least ten times. The chain links TRBV2 to TRBJ1-5; D gene unclear. This CDR3 has 14 amino acids. Germline assignment: CDR1 SNHLY and CDR2 FYNNEI. V lost 3 bases and J lost 2, with 8 bases in between. For the CDR3, the DNA is TGTGCCAGCAGTGACGCCGGAGGCAATCAGCCCCAGCATTTT. Its protein product is CASSDAGGNQPQHF.

This clonotype was observed many times. The V gene is TRBV6-1, the J gene TRBJ2-7; D might be TRBD2 (6 bases). The CDR3 runs to 13 residues. Trimming stripped 5 bases from V and 3 bases from J, with 11 bases between. Germline CDR1 reads MNHNS; CDR2 reads SASEGT. CDR3 amino acids: CASSRTTYYEQYF. CDR3 sequence (DNA): TGTGCCAGCAGTCGGACTACCTACTACGAGCAGTACTTC.

The chain employs TRBV7-2 and TRBJ2-3, with 9 bases matching TRBD1. Germline CDR1 reads SGHTA; CDR2 reads FQGNSA. This CDR3 comprises 18 residues. J was trimmed by 0 bases and V by 1 base; bases with no gene match: 8. The CDR3 spells CASSLGRTGVVSTDTQYF. The CDR3 nucleotides are TGTGCCAGCAGCTTAGGACGGACAGGGGTGGTTAGCACAGATACGCAGTATTTT.

This clonotype was detected many times. The CDR3 region has the DNA TGTGCCAGCAGTTTTCAGGCGCCTGGGGCCAACGTCCTGACTTTC. It translates to CASSFQAPGANVLTF. The chain couples TRBV27 to TRBJ2-6; D gene ambiguous. This CDR3 spans 15 amino acids. Trimming removed 3 bases from V and 2 bases from J, with 8 bases in between. CDR1 and CDR2 (germline): MNHEY, SMNVEV (reference sequence). The whole variable domain, filled in from reference TRBV27 and TRBJ2-6, reads EAQVTQNPRYLITVTGKKLTVTCSQNMNHEYMSWYRQDPGLGLRQIYYSMNVEVTDKGDVPEGYKVSRKEKRNFPLILESPSPNQTSLYFCASSFQAPGANVLTFGAGSRLTVL.

This clonotype was seen repeatedly, ten times or more. V usage is TRBV7-9 and J usage is TRBJ2-5; D perhaps matches TRBD2 (5 bases). Between the trimmed V and J ends, which lost 6 bases and 3 bases, there was a span of 14 bases. Germline-derived CDR1 and CDR2 are SEHNR and FQNEAQ (reference sequence). This CDR3 has 14 residues. CDR3 protein: CASSLVQREETQYF. CDR3 coding DNA: TGTGCCAGCAGTCTCGTTCAGAGGGAAGAGACCCAGTACTTC.

The chain joins TRBV18 to TRBJ2-4; 9 nucleotides agree with TRBD2. The trim removed 4 bases at V and 1 base at J, leaving 5 bases unmatched. CDR1 KGHSH and CDR2 LQKENI come from the germline V gene. The length of the CDR3 is 16 residues. The CDR3 sequence is CASSQISGSAKNIQYF. CDR3 bases: TGTGCCAGCTCACAGATTAGCGGGAGTGCCAAAAACATTCAGTACTTC.

This chain uses TRBV18 with TRBJ1-6; no reliable D call. Per the germline V gene, CDR1 is KGHSH and CDR2 is LQKENI. This CDR3 contains 15 residues. V lost 2 bases and J lost 6, with 11 bases in between. CDR3 amino acids: CASSPDGHANSPLHF. In DNA, the CDR3 is TGTGCCAGCTCACCAGACGGTCATGCTAATTCACCCCTCCACTTT.

The chain joins TRBV4-1 to TRBJ1-1, with D tentatively TRBD1 (5 bases). CDR1 is MGHRA, CDR2 YSYEKL, per germline. The CDR3 has 14 residues. V gave up 7 bases and J gave up 5 bases, with 17 bases separating them. CDR3 sequence reads: CASTPRQGGTEAFF. The CDR3 region has the DNA TGCGCCAGCACCCCCCGGCAGGGAGGAACTGAAGCTTTCTTT.

This clonotype was observed many times. The chain couples TRBV14 to TRBJ1-6; 7 nucleotides line up with TRBD1. The trim removed 5 bases at V and 7 bases at J, leaving 5 bases unmatched. The CDR3 contains 14 residues. Germline-derived CDR1 and CDR2 are SGHDN and FVKESK. The CDR3, as DNA: TGTGCCAGCAGCTACACAGGGGTAAATTCACCCCTCCACTTT. Residues: CASSYTGVNSPLHF.

This clonotype was found many times. The chain couples TRBV29-1 to TRBJ2-5; 12 bases line up with TRBD2. Losses at the gene ends were 3 bases for V and 5 bases for J; bases not matched to a gene: 4. Germline-derived CDR1 and CDR2 are SQVTM and ANQGSEA. The CDR3 runs 14 residues. As DNA, the CDR3 is TGCAGCGTTGATATCCTAGCGGGAGGGGAGACCCAGTACTTC. Its translation is CSVDILAGGETQYF.

This clonotype was picked up a small number of times. The CDR3 spells CASSESPAAGTF. The CDR3 region has the DNA TGCGCCAGCAGTGAGTCGCCGGCCGCGGGGACCTTC. V and J are TRBV10-2 and TRBJ1-2, with D unresolved. CDR3 length: 12 residues. The germline gives CDR1 WSHSY, CDR2 SAAADI. The V gene lost 0 bases and the J gene lost 14 bases, with 13 bases spanning the gap.